Shown below are 8 T cell receptor beta chains from a single sample sequenced in a study of T-cell memory formation after mild COVID-19. TCRdb reanalysed the 5' RACE reads using MiXCR and keeps one entry per CDR3 protein. Of about 260,000 distinct CDR3 sequences listed, roughly 17% are singletons. Sequenced: PBMCs or a T cell subset sorted from them (not recorded which). The receptors derive from a man between 18 and 35 years old who had mild COVID-19 (a few samples of this study predate the infection). Cell type and time point are not known.

In this sample, this clonotype turned up a few times. The chain joins TRBV5-4 to TRBJ2-5; maybe TRBD1 (6 bases). Trimming pared 4 bases from V and 3 bases from J, leaving 16 bases between. CDR3 size: 15 residues. Germline assignment: CDR1 SGHNT and CDR2 YYREEE (reference sequence). The CDR3 DNA is TGTGCCAGCAGCACGACAGGTTCAGCTGAAGAGACCCAGTACTTC. Amino acid sequence: CASSTTGSAEETQYF.

The V and J genes are TRBV29-1 and TRBJ2-3; no clear D gene. This CDR3 region has 15 residues. V was cut by 2 bases and J by 0 bases, with 12 bases left in between. Germline V lookup: CDR1 SQVTM, CDR2 ANQGSEA. The CDR3 bases are TGCAGCGTTGAACGACATCCGGCTAGCACAGATACGCAGTATTTT. Its translation is CSVERHPASTDTQYF.

The chain carries TRBV7-3 and TRBJ1-1; D is possibly TRBD1 (6 bases). V was cut by 5 bases and J by 8 bases, with 18 bases left in between. The length of the CDR3 is 14 residues. Germline V gene sequence: CDR1 SGHTA, CDR2 FQGTGA. The CDR3, as DNA: TGTGCCAGCAGCCTAGGGGGGCTGACAGGCGAAGCTTTCTTT. Its protein product is CASSLGGLTGEAFF.

There are a few counts of this clonotype. The chain links TRBV7-2 to TRBJ2-6, with a possible D match to TRBD2 (6 bases). CDR1 SGHTA and CDR2 FQGNSA come from the germline V gene. Trimming took off 7 bases at V and 1 base at J, with 20 bases between the two ends. The CDR3 runs to 18 residues. CDR3 in DNA: TGTGCCAGCAACCCCGGACTACGCGCTGGGTCTGGGGCCAACGTCCTGACTTTC. Its translation is CASNPGLRAGSGANVLTF.

The chain couples TRBV5-1 to TRBJ1-4, with D possibly being TRBD1 (5 bases). Germline-derived CDR1 and CDR2 are SGHRS and YFSETQ. The CDR3 is 16 amino acids. The V end was cut by 3 bases, the J end by 0 bases, with 12 bases between. Here the CDR3 DNA reads TGCGCCAGCAGCTCTCTCGGGACGACAACTAATGAAAAACTGTTTTTT. This sequence encodes CASSSLGTTTNEKLFF.

The V and J genes are TRBV6-2 or TRBV6-3 and TRBJ2-1; possible D gene TRBD2, 6 bases. The germline V gene has CDR1 MNHEY and CDR2 SVGEGT. CDR3 length equals 17 residues. Trimming pared 2 bases from V and 0 bases from J, leaving 14 bases between. CDR3: CASSYLGSGVSYNEQFF. The CDR3 region has the DNA TGTGCCAGCAGTTACCTGGGTAGCGGTGTCTCCTACAATGAGCAGTTCTTC.

This clonotype showed up just a few times. V usage is TRBV18 and J usage is TRBJ2-1; D is unresolved. Germline CDR1 reads KGHSH; CDR2 reads LQKENI. V gave up 4 bases and J gave up 6 bases, with 10 bases separating them. This CDR3 region has 13 residues. CDR3 loop: CASSLSRTNEQFF. The CDR3 DNA sequence: TGTGCCAGCTCACTCTCGAGGACCAATGAGCAGTTCTTC.

Only a few counts were recorded for this clonotype. The chain couples TRBV6-5 to TRBJ1-1; no firm D call. Germline V lookup: CDR1 MNHEY, CDR2 SVGAGI. The CDR3 runs 14 residues. V shed 3 bases and J shed 1 base, with 9 bases lying between them. The CDR3 here is CASSYRFRNTEAFF. The DNA for the CDR3 is TGTGCCAGCAGTTATCGGTTCCGGAACACTGAAGCTTTCTTT.